Listed here are 14 T cell receptor beta chains from one sample, sequenced in a study of CD8 T cells in ankylosing spondylitis. A single record per CDR3 protein comes from TCRdb applying MiXCR to the 5' RACE reads. This table has 250,000 to 350,000 distinct CDR3 sequences, 20% appearing once. What was sequenced was blood, either unsorted or a sorted T cell fraction (not recorded which). The source of these receptors is a male donor with ankylosing spondylitis or in good health (not recorded which).

V and J are TRBV12-3 or TRBV12-4 and TRBJ2-1; TRBD1 aligns across 8 bases. CDR3 size: 16 residues. The V and J ends lost 6 bases and 0 bases, in that order; junction bases with no gene match: 7. The CDR3: CASSPGQGNSYNEQFF. As DNA, the CDR3 is TGTGCCAGCAGCCCCGGACAGGGAAACTCCTACAATGAGCAGTTCTTC.

This chain uses TRBV28 with TRBJ2-2; 9 nucleotides line up with TRBD1. The CDR3 totals 15 residues. Per the germline V gene, CDR1 is MDHEN and CDR2 is SYDVKM. The V and J ends lost 7 bases and 4 bases, in that order; junction bases with no gene match: 7. The chain's CDR3 is CASTRDRVGTGELFF. CDR3 DNA: TGTGCCAGCACTCGGGACAGGGTAGGCACCGGGGAGCTGTTTTTT.

This chain uses TRBV20-1 with TRBJ1-4; 12 bases are shared with TRBD1. V gave up 7 bases and J gave up 2 bases; unmatched junction bases: 11. The CDR3 has 17 amino acids. Germline values: CDR1 DFQATT, CDR2 SNEGSKA (reference sequence). CDR3 amino acids: CSVPGQGALLTNEKLFF. The CDR3 DNA is TGCAGTGTTCCGGGACAGGGGGCGCTTCTGACTAATGAAAAACTGTTTTTT.

The chain has TRBV29-1 and TRBJ2-2; D unresolved. The CDR3 is 14 amino acids. Germline V gene sequence: CDR1 SQVTM, CDR2 ANQGSEA. V lost 4 bases and J lost 2, with 11 bases in between. CDR3 sequence reads: CSVVPKENTGELFF. CDR3 DNA sequence: TGCAGCGTTGTGCCCAAGGAAAACACCGGGGAGCTGTTTTTT.

This clonotype was recorded many times. The V and J genes are TRBV25-1 and TRBJ2-7; possibly TRBD1 or TRBD2 for D (6 bases each). This CDR3 region has 13 residues. CDR1 is MGHDK, CDR2 SYGVNS, per germline. V lost 7 bases to trimming and J lost 6 bases, with 16 bases between them. The CDR3 region is CASTEGDLSEQYV. In nucleotides, the CDR3 is TGTGCCAGCACGGAGGGGGATCTGAGCGAGCAGTACGTC.

This clonotype was recorded many times. The chain combines TRBV5-4 with TRBJ1-1, with D perhaps TRBD1 (6 bases). The V end was cut by 2 bases, the J end by 1 base, with 9 bases between. CDR3 length: 14 residues. The germline gives CDR1 SGHNT, CDR2 YYREEE (reference sequence). For the CDR3, the DNA is TGTGCCAGCAGCTTCGGGGGGGCGAACACTGAAGCTTTCTTT. Encoded protein: CASSFGGANTEAFF.

This clonotype was detected a few times. This chain connects TRBV27 to TRBJ1-1; weak D call: TRBD1 (6 bases). This CDR3 comprises 15 residues. Per germline, CDR1 MNHEY and CDR2 SMNVEV (reference sequence). The V and J ends lost 1 base and 4 bases respectively, with 13 bases between them. This chain's CDR3 is CASSLLGGRGTEAFF. The CDR3, as DNA: TGTGCCAGCAGTTTATTGGGGGGGCGAGGCACTGAAGCTTTCTTT.

This clonotype was counted between two and nine times. This chain joins TRBV2 and TRBJ2-1; D is unclear. The V end was cut by 6 bases, the J end by 5 bases, with 14 bases between. The germline V gene encodes CDR1 SNHLY and CDR2 FYNNEI. This CDR3 has 14 residues. The CDR3 region is CASRVSGPNNEQFF. Here the CDR3 DNA reads TGTGCCAGCAGAGTTTCCGGGCCGAACAATGAGCAGTTCTTC. Full variable domain (outside the CDR3, taken from reference TRBV2 and TRBJ2-1): EPEVTQTPSHQVTQMGQEVILRCVPISNHLYFYWYRQILGQKVEFLVSFYNNEISEKSEIFDDQFSVERPDGSNFTLKIRSTKLEDSAMYFCASRVSGPNNEQFFGPGTRLTVL.

V gene TRBV20-1 combines with J gene TRBJ2-3; D uncertain. V gave up 5 bases and J gave up 0 bases, with 15 bases separating them. The CDR3 sequence is 15 residues long. Germline V gives CDR1 DFQATT, CDR2 SNEGSKA (reference sequence). The CDR3 protein is CSAPVPVSSTDTQYF. The CDR3, as DNA: TGCAGTGCTCCGGTGCCAGTGTCGAGCACAGATACGCAGTATTTT.

This clonotype has ten or more counts. The chain joins TRBV6-6 to TRBJ2-7; D is uncertain. The CDR3 length is 13 residues. CDR1 and CDR2 (germline): MNHNY, SVGAGI (reference sequence). Trimming took 7 bases from V and 3 from J, leaving 13 bases between them. The CDR3 here is CASTPNPDYEQYV. The CDR3 DNA reads TGTGCCAGCACCCCAAACCCGGACTACGAGCAGTACGTC.

J is TRBJ2-2 and V is TRBV12-3 or TRBV12-4, with 7 bases matching TRBD1. The CDR3 has 16 amino acids. V gave up 4 bases and J gave up 0 bases; unmatched junction bases: 5. The CDR3 is CASSSYRGPNTGELFF. In nucleotides, the CDR3 is TGTGCCAGCAGTTCTTACAGGGGACCGAACACCGGGGAGCTGTTTTTT.

The sample holds many counts of this clonotype. The rearrangement links TRBV15 to TRBJ1-1, with 10 bases identical to TRBD1. The ends lost 3 bases at V and 1 base at J; junction bases unmatched: 5. This CDR3 has 16 residues. CDR1 and CDR2 (germline): LNHNV, YYDKDF (reference sequence). The CDR3 DNA follows: TGTGCCACCAGCAGGACAGGGGGCGTTAAGAACACTGAAGCTTTCTTT. Protein: CATSRTGGVKNTEAFF.

This clonotype was seen a handful of times. The chain recombines TRBV5-5 with TRBJ2-1, with 14 bases lining up with TRBD2. The CDR3 consists of 15 residues. Germline CDR1 is SGHKS and CDR2 is YYEKEE (reference sequence). V was clipped by 5 bases and J by 7 bases; unmatched bases: 5. CDR3 DNA: TGTGCCAGCAGGGGGACTAGCGGGAGAGTAAATGAGCAGTTCTTC. It specifies CASRGTSGRVNEQFF.

This clonotype was seen ten or more times. This chain uses TRBV7-3 with TRBJ2-1; 11 bases fit TRBD2. Germline loops: CDR1 SGHTA, CDR2 FQGTGA. V lost 5 bases, J lost 4 bases, and 10 bases stayed unmatched. The CDR3 runs to 17 residues. The CDR3 region is CASSPFTLAGEYNEQFF. CDR3 nucleotides: TGTGCCAGCAGCCCGTTTACACTAGCGGGGGAGTACAATGAGCAGTTCTTC.